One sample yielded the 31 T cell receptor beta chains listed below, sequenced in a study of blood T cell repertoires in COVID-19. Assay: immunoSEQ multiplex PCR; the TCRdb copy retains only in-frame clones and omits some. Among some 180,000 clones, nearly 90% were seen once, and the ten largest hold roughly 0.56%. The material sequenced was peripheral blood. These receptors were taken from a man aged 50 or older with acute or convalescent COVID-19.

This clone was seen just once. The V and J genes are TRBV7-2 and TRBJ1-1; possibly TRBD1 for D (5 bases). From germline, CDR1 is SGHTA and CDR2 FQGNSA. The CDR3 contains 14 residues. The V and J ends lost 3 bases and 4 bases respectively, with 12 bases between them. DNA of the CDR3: TGTGCCAGCAGCTTTCAATTGGGGGGCACTGAAGCTTTCTTT. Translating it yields CASSFQLGGTEAFF.

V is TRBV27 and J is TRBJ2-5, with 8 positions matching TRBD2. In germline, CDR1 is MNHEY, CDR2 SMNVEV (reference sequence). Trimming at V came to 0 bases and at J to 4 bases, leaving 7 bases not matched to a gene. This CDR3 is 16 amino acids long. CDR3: CASSLSSGGVGETQYF. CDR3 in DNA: TGTGCCAGCAGTTTATCGTCGGGAGGGGTTGGAGAGACCCAGTACTTC.

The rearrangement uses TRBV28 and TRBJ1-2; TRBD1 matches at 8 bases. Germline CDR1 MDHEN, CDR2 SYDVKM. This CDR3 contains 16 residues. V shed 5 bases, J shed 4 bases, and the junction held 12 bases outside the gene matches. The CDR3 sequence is CASSGRTGILIYGYTF. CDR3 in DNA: TGTGCCAGCAGTGGGCGGACAGGGATTCTGATCTATGGCTACACCTTC.

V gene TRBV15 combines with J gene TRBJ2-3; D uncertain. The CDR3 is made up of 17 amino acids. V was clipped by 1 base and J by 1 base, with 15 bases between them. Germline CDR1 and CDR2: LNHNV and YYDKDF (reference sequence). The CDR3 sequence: CATSRVGPPLGTDTQYF. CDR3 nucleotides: TGTGCCACCAGCAGAGTCGGTCCCCCTCTAGGCACAGATACGCAGTATTTT.

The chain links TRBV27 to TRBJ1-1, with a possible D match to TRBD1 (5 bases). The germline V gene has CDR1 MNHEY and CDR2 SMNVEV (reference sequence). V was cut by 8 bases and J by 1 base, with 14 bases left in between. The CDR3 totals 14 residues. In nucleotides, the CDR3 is TGTGCCAGCGCTGGGACTACAGCGAACACTGAAGCTTTCTTT. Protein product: CASAGTTANTEAFF.

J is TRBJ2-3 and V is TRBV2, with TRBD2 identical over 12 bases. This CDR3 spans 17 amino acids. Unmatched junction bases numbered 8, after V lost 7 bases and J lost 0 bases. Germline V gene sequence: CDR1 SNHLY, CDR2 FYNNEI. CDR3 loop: CASNRLAGAASTDTQYF. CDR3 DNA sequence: TGTGCCAGCAACCGACTAGCGGGAGCGGCTAGCACAGATACGCAGTATTTT.

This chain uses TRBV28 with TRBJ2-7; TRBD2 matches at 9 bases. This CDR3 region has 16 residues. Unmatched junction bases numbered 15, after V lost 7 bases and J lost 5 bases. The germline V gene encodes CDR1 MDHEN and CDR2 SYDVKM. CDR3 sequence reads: CASIQGRREGLNEQYF. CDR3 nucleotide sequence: TGTGCCAGCATCCAAGGTCGGCGGGAGGGCCTTAACGAGCAGTACTTC. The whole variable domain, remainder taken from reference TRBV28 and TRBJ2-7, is DVKVTQSSRYLVKRTGEKVFLECVQDMDHENMFWYRQDPGLGLRLIYFSYDVKMKEKGDIPEGYSVSREKKERFSLILESASTNQTSMYLCASIQGRREGLNEQYFGPGTRLTVT.

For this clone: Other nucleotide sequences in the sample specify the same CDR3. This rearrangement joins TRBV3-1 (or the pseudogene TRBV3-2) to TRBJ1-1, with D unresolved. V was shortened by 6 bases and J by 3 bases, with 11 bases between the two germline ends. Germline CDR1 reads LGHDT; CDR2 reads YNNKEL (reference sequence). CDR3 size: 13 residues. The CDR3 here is CASSYDIDTEAFF. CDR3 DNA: TGTGCCAGCAGTTATGACATCGACACTGAAGCTTTCTTT.

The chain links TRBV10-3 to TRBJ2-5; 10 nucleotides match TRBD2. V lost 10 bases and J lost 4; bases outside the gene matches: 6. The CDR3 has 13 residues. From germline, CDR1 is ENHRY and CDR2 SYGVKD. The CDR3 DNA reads TGTGCCACCAAACCTAGCGGGAGAGAGACCCAGTACTTC. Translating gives CATKPSGRETQYF.

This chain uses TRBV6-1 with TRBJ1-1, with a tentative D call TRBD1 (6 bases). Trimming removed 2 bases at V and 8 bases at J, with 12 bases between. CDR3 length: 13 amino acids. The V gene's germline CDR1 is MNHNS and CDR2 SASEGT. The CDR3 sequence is CASSETGGYEAFF. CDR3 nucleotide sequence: TGTGCCAGCAGTGAAACGGGGGGCTACGAAGCTTTCTTT.

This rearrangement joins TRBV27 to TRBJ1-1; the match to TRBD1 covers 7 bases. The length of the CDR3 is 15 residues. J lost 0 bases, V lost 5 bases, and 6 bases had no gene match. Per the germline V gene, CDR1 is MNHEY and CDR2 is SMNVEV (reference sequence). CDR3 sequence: CASSLRQGLNTEAFF. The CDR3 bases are TGTGCCAGCAGTCTAAGACAGGGTCTGAACACTGAAGCTTTCTTT.

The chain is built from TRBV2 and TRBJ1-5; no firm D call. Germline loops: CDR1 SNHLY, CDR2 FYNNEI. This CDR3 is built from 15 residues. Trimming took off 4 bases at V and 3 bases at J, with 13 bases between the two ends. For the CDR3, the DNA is TGTGCCAGCAGTGGAGGGTCCTCGCACAATCAGCCCCAGCATTTT. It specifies CASSGGSSHNQPQHF.

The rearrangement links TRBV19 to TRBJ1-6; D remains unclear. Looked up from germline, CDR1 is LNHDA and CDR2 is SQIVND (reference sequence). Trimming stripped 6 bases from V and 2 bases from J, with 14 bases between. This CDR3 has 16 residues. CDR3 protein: CASRQRRGTYNSPLHF. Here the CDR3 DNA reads TGTGCCAGTAGACAAAGGCGAGGCACCTATAATTCACCCCTCCACTTT. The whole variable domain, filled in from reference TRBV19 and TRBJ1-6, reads DGGITQSPKYLFRKEGQNVTLSCEQNLNHDAMYWYRQDPGQGLRLIYYSQIVNDFQKGDIAEGYSVSREKKESFPLTVTSAQKNPTAFYLCASRQRRGTYNSPLHFGNGTRLTVT.

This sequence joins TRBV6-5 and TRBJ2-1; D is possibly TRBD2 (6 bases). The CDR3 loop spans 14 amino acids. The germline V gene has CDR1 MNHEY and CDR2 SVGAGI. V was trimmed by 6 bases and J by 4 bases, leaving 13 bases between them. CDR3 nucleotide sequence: TGTGCCAGCAGGAACCCCGGGAGATACAATGAGCAGTTCTTC. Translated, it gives CASRNPGRYNEQFF.

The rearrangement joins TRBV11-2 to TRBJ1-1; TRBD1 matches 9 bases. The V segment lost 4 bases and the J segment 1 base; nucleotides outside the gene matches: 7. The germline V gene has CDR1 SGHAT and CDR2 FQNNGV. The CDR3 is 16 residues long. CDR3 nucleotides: TGTGCCAGCAGCTCCCGGGACAGGGTTCCGAACACTGAAGCTTTCTTT. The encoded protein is CASSSRDRVPNTEAFF.

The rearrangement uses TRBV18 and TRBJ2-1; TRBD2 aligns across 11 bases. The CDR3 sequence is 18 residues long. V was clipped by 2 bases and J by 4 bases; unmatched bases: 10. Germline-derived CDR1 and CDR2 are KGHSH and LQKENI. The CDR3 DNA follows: TGTGCCAGCTCACCAGGTTTGGTTCTAGCGGGAGGATACAATGAGCAGTTCTTC. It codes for CASSPGLVLAGGYNEQFF.

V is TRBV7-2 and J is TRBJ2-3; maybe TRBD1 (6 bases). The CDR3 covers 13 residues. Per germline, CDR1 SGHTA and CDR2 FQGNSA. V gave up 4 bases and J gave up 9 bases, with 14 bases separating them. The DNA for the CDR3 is TGTGCCAGCAGCTCCACCGCCCAGGGGACGCAGTATTTT. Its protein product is CASSSTAQGTQYF.

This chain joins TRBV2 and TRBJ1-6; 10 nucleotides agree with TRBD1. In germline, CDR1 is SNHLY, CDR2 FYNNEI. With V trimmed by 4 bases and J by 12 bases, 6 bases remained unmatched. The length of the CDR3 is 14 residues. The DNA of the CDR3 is TGTGCCAGCAGTGCGGGGACAGGGGTTCTACCCCTCCACTTT. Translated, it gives CASSAGTGVLPLHF.

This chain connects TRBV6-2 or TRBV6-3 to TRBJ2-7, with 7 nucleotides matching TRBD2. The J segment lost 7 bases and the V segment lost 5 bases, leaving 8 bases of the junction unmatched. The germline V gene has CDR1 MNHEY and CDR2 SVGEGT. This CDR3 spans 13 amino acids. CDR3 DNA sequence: TGTGCCAGCAGTGGTCGGGGGGACTGGGAGCAGTACGTC. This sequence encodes CASSGRGDWEQYV.

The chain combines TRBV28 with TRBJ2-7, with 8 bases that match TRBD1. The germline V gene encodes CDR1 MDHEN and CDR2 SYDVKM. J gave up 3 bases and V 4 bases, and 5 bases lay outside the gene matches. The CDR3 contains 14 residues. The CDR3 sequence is CASSSRQGYYEQYV. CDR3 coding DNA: TGTGCCAGCAGTTCAAGACAGGGGTACTACGAGCAGTACGTC.

The CDR3 region is CASKRDRGIYEQYF. The CDR3 bases are TGTGCCAGCAAAAGGGACAGGGGTATTTACGAGCAGTACTTC. The chain joins TRBV6-5 to TRBJ2-7; TRBD1 matches 10 bases. Germline assignment: CDR1 MNHEY and CDR2 SVGAGI. The CDR3 is 14 amino acids. Trimming took 7 bases from V and 4 from J; bases not matched to a gene: 7.

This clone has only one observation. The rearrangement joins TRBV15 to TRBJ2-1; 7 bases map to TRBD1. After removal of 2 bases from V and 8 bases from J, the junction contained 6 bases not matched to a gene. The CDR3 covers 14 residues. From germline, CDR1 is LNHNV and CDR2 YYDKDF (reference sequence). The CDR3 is CATSRQGEFYEQFF. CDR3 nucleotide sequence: TGTGCCACCAGCAGACAGGGGGAGTTCTATGAGCAGTTCTTC.

The DNA for the CDR3 is TGTGCCAGCACCAGTTCGACATCCTACAATGAGCAGTTCTTC. Protein product: CASTSSTSYNEQFF. V usage is TRBV27 and J usage is TRBJ2-1; D unclear. CDR3 size: 14 residues. CDR1 MNHEY and CDR2 SMNVEV come from the germline V gene (reference sequence). V dropped 7 bases and J dropped 1 base, with 11 bases sitting between them.

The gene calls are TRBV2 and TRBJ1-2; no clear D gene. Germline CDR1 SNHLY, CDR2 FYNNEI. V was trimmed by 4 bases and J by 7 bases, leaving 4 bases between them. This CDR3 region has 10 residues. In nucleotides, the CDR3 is TGTGCCAGCAGTGGGAGTGGCTACACCTTC. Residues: CASSGSGYTF.

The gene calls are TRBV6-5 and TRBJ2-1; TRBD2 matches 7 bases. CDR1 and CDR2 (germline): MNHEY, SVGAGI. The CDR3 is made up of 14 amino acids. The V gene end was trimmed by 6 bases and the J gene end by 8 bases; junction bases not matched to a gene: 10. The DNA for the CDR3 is TGTGCCAGCAGGGGGGGGAGGGGAGAGTATGAGCAGTTCTTC. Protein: CASRGGRGEYEQFF.

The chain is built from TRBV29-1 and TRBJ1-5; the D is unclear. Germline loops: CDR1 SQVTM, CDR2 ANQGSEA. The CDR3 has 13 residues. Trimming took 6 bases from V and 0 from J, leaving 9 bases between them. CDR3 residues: CSVGRGSNQPQHF. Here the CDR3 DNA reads TGCAGCGTCGGGCGGGGTAGCAATCAGCCCCAGCATTTT.

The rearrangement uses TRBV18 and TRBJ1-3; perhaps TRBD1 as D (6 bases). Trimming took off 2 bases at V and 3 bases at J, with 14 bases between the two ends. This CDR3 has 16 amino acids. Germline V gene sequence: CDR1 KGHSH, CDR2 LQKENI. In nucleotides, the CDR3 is TGTGCCAGCTCACCATCGCGGGGGCTCGGTGGAAACACCATATATTTT. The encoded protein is CASSPSRGLGGNTIYF.

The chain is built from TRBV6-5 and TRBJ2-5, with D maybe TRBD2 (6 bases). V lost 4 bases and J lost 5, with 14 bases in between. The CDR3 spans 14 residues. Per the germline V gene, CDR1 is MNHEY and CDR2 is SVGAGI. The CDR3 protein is CASSWEAAGETQYF. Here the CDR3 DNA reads TGTGCCAGCAGTTGGGAGGCGGCGGGGGAGACCCAGTACTTC.

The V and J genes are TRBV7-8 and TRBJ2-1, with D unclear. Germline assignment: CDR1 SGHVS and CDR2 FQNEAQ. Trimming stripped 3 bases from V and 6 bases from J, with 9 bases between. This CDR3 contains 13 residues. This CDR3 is CASSFVAVNEQFF. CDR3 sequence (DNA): TGTGCCAGCAGCTTCGTCGCGGTCAATGAGCAGTTCTTC.

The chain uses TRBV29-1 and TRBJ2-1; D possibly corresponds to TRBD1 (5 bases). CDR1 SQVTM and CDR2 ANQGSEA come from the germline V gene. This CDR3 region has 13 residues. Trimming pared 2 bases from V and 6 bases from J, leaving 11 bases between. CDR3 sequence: CSVEQSGPNEQFF. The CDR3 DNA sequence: TGCAGCGTTGAACAGTCAGGGCCCAATGAGCAGTTCTTC.

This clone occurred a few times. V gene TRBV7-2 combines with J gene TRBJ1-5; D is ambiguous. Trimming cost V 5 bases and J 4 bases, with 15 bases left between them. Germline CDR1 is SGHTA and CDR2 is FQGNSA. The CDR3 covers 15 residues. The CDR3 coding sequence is TGTGCCAGCAGCATAGGACCATCGGGGAATCAGCCCCAGCATTTT. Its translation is CASSIGPSGNQPQHF.